The 9 T cell receptor beta chains below come from one sample, sequenced in a study of shared clonotypes between healthy human individuals. Clones were sequenced by immunoSEQ multiplex PCR, and TCRdb holds only the in-frame ones, with some missing. The table has a few hundred thousand clones, about 74% seen once. Specimen: memory CD4+ T cells sorted from blood. Specified subset: CD45RA-negative fraction. Source of these receptors: a man between 25 and 39 years old in good health.

In DNA, the CDR3 is TGTGCCAGCTCATCTGACAGGCATCCCAACACTGAAGCTTTCTTT. Its translation: CASSSDRHPNTEAFF. V and J are TRBV18 and TRBJ1-1, with D maybe TRBD1 (6 bases). V lost 5 bases and J lost 2, with 15 bases in between. The V gene's germline CDR1 is KGHSH and CDR2 LQKENI. The CDR3 loop spans 15 amino acids. The variable domain in full, completed from reference TRBV18 and TRBJ1-1, reads NAGVMQNPRHLVRRRGQEARLRCSPMKGHSHVYWYRQLPEEGLKFMVYLQKENIIDESGMPKERFSAEFPKEGPSILRIQQVVRGDSAAYFCASSSDRHPNTEAFFGQGTRLTVV.

V gene TRBV7-2 combines with J gene TRBJ1-2; no clear D. Germline CDR1 reads SGHTA; CDR2 reads FQGNSA. The CDR3 runs to 18 residues. V was cut by 1 base and J by 0 bases, with 18 bases left in between. The CDR3 DNA reads as TGTGCCAGCAGCTTAGAAGGCGGTCGGCGGCACTCTAACTATGGCTACACCTTC. Its translation: CASSLEGGRRHSNYGYTF. Full variable domain (outside the CDR3, taken from reference TRBV7-2 and TRBJ1-2): GAGVSQSPSNKVTEKGKDVELRCDPISGHTALYWYRQSLGQGLEFLIYFQGNSAPDKSGLPSDRFSAERTGGSVSTLTIQRTQQEDSAVYLCASSLEGGRRHSNYGYTFGSGTRLTVV.

The V gene is TRBV5-1, the J gene TRBJ2-3; D unclear. The germline CDR1 and CDR2 sequences are SGHRS and YFSETQ. The CDR3 extends over 13 amino acids. Trimming removed 2 bases from V and 4 bases from J, with 8 bases in between. The CDR3 DNA is TGCGCCAGCAGCTTTCCAGAAGCAGATACGCAGTATTTT. Its translation: CASSFPEADTQYF.

The sample holds one count of this clone. The rearrangement uses TRBV4-3 and TRBJ1-1; perhaps TRBD1 as D (5 bases). V lost 0 bases and J lost 3, with 11 bases in between. The CDR3 runs to 15 residues. From germline, CDR1 is LGHNA and CDR2 YSLEER. The CDR3 nucleotides are TGCGCCAGCAGCCAAGATTCAACAGGCCACACTGAAGCTTTCTTT. It is translated as CASSQDSTGHTEAFF.

The chain couples TRBV2 to TRBJ2-3; D is unresolved. Germline-derived CDR1 and CDR2 are SNHLY and FYNNEI. CDR3 size: 15 residues. V gave up 3 bases and J gave up 0 bases, with 10 bases separating them. Here the CDR3 reads CASSDVQYSTDTQYF. In nucleotides, the CDR3 is TGTGCCAGCAGTGATGTACAGTACAGCACAGATACGCAGTATTTT.

The J gene is TRBJ1-5, the V gene TRBV7-3, with no clear D. The V and J ends lost 2 bases and 3 bases respectively, with 5 bases between them. CDR3 length equals 13 residues. The germline V gene has CDR1 SGHTA and CDR2 FQGTGA. CDR3 sequence: CASSLYANQPQHF. For the CDR3, the DNA is TGTGCCAGCAGCTTATACGCCAATCAGCCCCAGCATTTT.

The chain couples TRBV11-2 to TRBJ2-3, with D perhaps being TRBD1 or TRBD2 (7 bases each). V dropped 6 bases and J dropped 2 bases, with 18 bases sitting between them. The CDR3 has 16 amino acids. Germline assignment: CDR1 SGHAT and CDR2 FQNNGV. Here the CDR3 reads CASRPLRGGNTDTQYF. The CDR3 nucleotides are TGTGCCAGCAGACCACTCAGGGGGGGAAACACAGATACGCAGTATTTT.

CDR3 sequence (DNA): TGTGCCAGCAGCGTAGAGCTCTCTGGAAACACCATATATTTT. Amino acids: CASSVELSGNTIYF. This chain joins TRBV9 and TRBJ1-3; D not resolved. This CDR3 is 14 amino acids long. Trimming removed 0 bases from V and 0 bases from J, with 4 bases in between. The V gene's germline CDR1 is SGDLS and CDR2 YYNGEE.

In this sample, this clone turned up a few times. The chain uses TRBV6-1 and TRBJ2-7; TRBD1 matches 9 bases. Unmatched junction bases numbered 8, after V lost 8 bases and J lost 3 bases. The CDR3 spans 14 residues. From germline, CDR1 is MNHNS and CDR2 SASEGT. CDR3 sequence reads: CASVGQGTLYEQYF. CDR3 bases: TGTGCCAGCGTGGGACAGGGAACCCTCTACGAGCAGTACTTC.